This T cell receptor (beta chain) appears in the sequencing data of a study of control samples from healthy donors and cancer patients. Measured with immunoSEQ multiplex PCR; TCRdb has only the in-frame clones, and not every one. The sample contains about 94,000 clones, around nine tenths of which appear only once. V gave up 5 bases and J gave up 9 bases; unmatched junction bases: 10. Looked up from germline, CDR1 is SGHRS and CDR2 is YFSETQ. The CDR3 spans 14 residues. Sequencing was performed on blood. This chain uses TRBV5-1 with TRBJ2-1; 8 bases agree with TRBD2. This clonotype originated in a woman younger than 30 in good health. This chain's CDR3 is CASSSPGGQAEQFF. The CDR3 DNA is TGCGCCAGCAGTTCTCCGGGGGGGCAGGCTGAGCAGTTCTTC.